This T cell receptor beta chain is drawn from a study of beta chain features in type 1 diabetes. The study's findings and limits: Cells with high TCR expression could be over-represented by cDNA sequencing. A moderate, significant TCRB CDR3 shortening appeared in type 1 diabetes across four CD4+ subsets. Across patients, naive, central memory and Treg TCRB repertoires exhibited apparently greater similarity than was observed across healthy donors.

Sequenced material consisted of expressed TCRB transcripts (all of the isolated RNA was reverse transcribed). Naive, central memory and regulatory T cell samples averaged roughly 3.5 million immunoSEQ reads each. Assay: immunoSEQ multiplex PCR; the TCRdb copy retains only in-frame clones and omits some. The table records some 250,000 clones, 11% of them present only once. Germline V gene lookup returns CDR1 MNHEY and CDR2 SVGAGI. The V end lost 7 bases, the J end lost 6 bases, and 12 bases lay between the germline ends. There are 12 residues in the CDR3. With respect to this clone: Its antigen is still unknown.

This sequence was found in a man aged 25-45 years with type 1 diabetes. The chain joins TRBV6-5 to TRBJ1-1; D may be TRBD1 (5 bases). Source material: naive CD4+ T cells from blood. This CDR3 reads CASTNRGPEAFF. In DNA, the CDR3 is TGTGCCAGCACCAATAGGGGCCCTGAAGCTTTCTTT.